One and the same sample provided the 10 T cell receptor beta chains below, sequenced in a study of cytomegalovirus exposure and HLA in healthy donors. A multiplex PCR was run with 60 Vbeta primers and 13 Jbeta primers. The table came from immunoSEQ multiplex PCR; TCRdb's copy has only in-frame clones and leaves some out. Among 95,000 to 150,000 clones listed, roughly four fifths were seen once. Sequencing was done on a sample of PBMCs. These TCRs come from a man aged 40-55 years in good health and CMV-seronegative.

This rearrangement joins TRBV30 to TRBJ2-5, with 9 bases lining up with TRBD1. The ends lost 4 bases at V and 6 bases at J; junction bases unmatched: 9. The CDR3 has 14 residues. The germline V gene encodes CDR1 GTSNPN and CDR2 SVGIG (reference sequence). CDR3 amino acids: CAWNPGQGMKTQYF. The CDR3 bases are TGTGCCTGGAATCCAGGACAGGGGATGAAGACCCAGTACTTC.

The chain employs TRBV28 and TRBJ2-6; D perhaps matches TRBD2 (5 bases). Trimming took off 10 bases at V and 4 bases at J, with 11 bases between the two ends. The CDR3 runs to 13 residues. Germline V gene sequence: CDR1 MDHEN, CDR2 SYDVKM. CDR3 sequence reads: CATGVAGANVLTF. DNA of the CDR3: TGTGCCACCGGGGTCGCCGGGGCCAACGTCCTGACTTTC.

V and J are TRBV9 and TRBJ1-4, with D unresolved. V dropped 0 bases and J dropped 8 bases, with 8 bases sitting between them. The CDR3 totals 13 residues. Germline CDR1 and CDR2: SGDLS and YYNGEE. The CDR3 loop reads CASSVGQAEKLFF. DNA for the CDR3: TGTGCCAGCAGCGTAGGCCAGGCGGAAAAACTGTTTTTT.

This clone has only a few counts. The chain combines TRBV7-9 with TRBJ1-4; no clear D. The CDR3 length is 15 residues. V lost 3 bases to trimming and J lost 6 bases, with 14 bases between them. The germline V gene has CDR1 SEHNR and CDR2 FQNEAQ (reference sequence). As DNA, the CDR3 is TGTGCCAGCAGCTTGGGCCCCACGTCCGATGAAAAACTGTTTTTT. As protein: CASSLGPTSDEKLFF.

The J gene is TRBJ2-5, the V gene TRBV9; 8 bases line up with TRBD2. V gave up 4 bases and J gave up 3 bases; unmatched junction bases: 5. The CDR3 contains 14 residues. The germline gives CDR1 SGDLS, CDR2 YYNGEE. The CDR3 DNA sequence: TGTGCCAGCAGCCCGTTTAGCGGGGAAGAGACCCAGTACTTC. Encoded protein: CASSPFSGEETQYF.

This chain links TRBV27 with TRBJ2-2; tentative D call: TRBD2 (5 bases). The ends were cut back, 4 bases at V and 7 bases at J, with 13 bases in the middle. The CDR3 sequence is 14 residues long. Germline V gives CDR1 MNHEY, CDR2 SMNVEV (reference sequence). CDR3 region: CASSSQVGDGELFF. In nucleotides, the CDR3 is TGTGCCAGCAGTTCCCAGGTCGGGGACGGGGAGCTGTTTTTT.

The rearrangement uses TRBV27 and TRBJ2-7, with TRBD2 identical over 9 bases. The ends lost 7 bases at V and 4 bases at J; junction bases unmatched: 14. From germline, CDR1 is MNHEY and CDR2 SMNVEV (reference sequence). This CDR3 has 16 amino acids. CDR3 loop: CASTSLAGPPEYEQYF. In DNA, the CDR3 is TGTGCCAGCACCTCCCTAGCGGGACCCCCGGAGTACGAGCAGTACTTC.

The rearrangement uses TRBV5-6 and TRBJ2-7, with 11 bases identical to TRBD1. This CDR3 contains 15 residues. Germline values: CDR1 SGHDT, CDR2 YYEEEE. J was trimmed by 12 bases and V by 4 bases; bases with no gene match: 15. The CDR3 DNA sequence: TGTGCCAGCAGCCCGCAGTCGTCGGGACAGGGGGGACCGTACTTC. Protein product: CASSPQSSGQGGPYF.

This rearrangement joins TRBV5-1 to TRBJ2-2; TRBD2 might be the D (7 bases). CDR3 size: 15 residues. Trimming took 0 bases from V and 6 from J, leaving 12 bases between them. Germline V gives CDR1 SGHRS, CDR2 YFSETQ. For the CDR3, the DNA is TGCGCCAGCAGCTTGGACGGGGGGCCCCCCGGGGAGCTGTTTTTT. This sequence encodes CASSLDGGPPGELFF. Looking up the rest from reference TRBV5-1 and TRBJ2-2 gives the full variable domain: KAGVTQTPRYLIKTRGQQVTLSCSPISGHRSVSWYQQTPGQGLQFLFEYFSETQRNKGNFPGRFSGRQFSNSRSEMNVSTLELGDSALYLCASSLDGGPPGELFFGEGSRLTVL.

The chain recombines TRBV10-1 with TRBJ2-3, with 11 bases aligning to TRBD2. This CDR3 has 17 residues. Germline-derived CDR1 and CDR2 are WNHNN and SYGVQD (reference sequence). V shed 2 bases and J 2 bases; nucleotides not matched to a gene: 6. The CDR3 region has the DNA TGCGCCAGCAGTGAGCTAGGGACTAGCGGACTCACAGATACGCAGTATTTT. Encoded protein: CASSELGTSGLTDTQYF.